Each of the 17 T cell receptor beta chains below was sequenced from the same sample in a study of immune characterization of retroperitoneal liposarcoma (dated by TCRdb to between 2019 and 2020). Library generation was performed with PCR. The sequencing machine was a NextSeq 500. TCRdb reprocessed the public reads (quality trimming at Q25 with fastp, clone calling with MiXCR) and kept in-frame beta chains. Entries are consolidated by CDR3 protein sequence, retaining the most common genes and DNA. Here the sample has approximately 2,000 distinct CDR3 sequences; around 36% occur a single time. The ten biggest clones cover approximately 15% of the sample. The sample consisted of tumor tissue. Every receptor here comes from a male donor with retroperitoneal liposarcoma.

J is TRBJ2-1 and V is TRBV12-3 or TRBV12-4, with 13 bases that match TRBD2. The CDR3 runs 16 residues. The V and J ends lost 5 bases and 9 bases, in that order; junction bases with no gene match: 10. The CDR3 coding sequence is TGTGCCAGCAGTACCCCGGGACTAGCGGGGATTGTTGAGCAGTTCTTC. It yields the protein CASSTPGLAGIVEQFF.

The table lists this clonotype with a count of one. The chain couples TRBV27 to TRBJ2-1; D may be TRBD1 (6 bases). The J call is in doubt because the DNA end fits TRBJ2-7 better. The CDR3 is 15 residues long. Germline V gives CDR1 MNHEY, CDR2 SMNVEV (reference sequence). The CDR3 protein is CASMVSRGGLNEQYF. In nucleotides, the CDR3 is TGTGCCAGCATGGTCTCCAGGGGTGGTCTCAATGAGCAGTACTTC.

The chain couples TRBV14 to TRBJ2-1, with D tentatively TRBD2 (6 bases). Trimming took off 1 base at V and 2 bases at J, with 9 bases between the two ends. The CDR3 contains 15 residues. Germline V gives CDR1 SGHDN, CDR2 FVKESK. CDR3 residues: CASSQVGSPYNEQFF. Here the CDR3 DNA reads TGTGCCAGCAGCCAAGTCGGGAGTCCCTACAATGAGCAGTTCTTC.

This clonotype turned up a few times. The chain uses TRBV7-2 and TRBJ2-1, with 7 bases fitting TRBD2. Trimming at V came to 1 base and at J to 13 bases, leaving 16 bases not matched to a gene. The CDR3 covers 16 residues. Germline assignment: CDR1 SGHTA and CDR2 FQGNSA. CDR3 amino acids: CASSLDATTSRETQFF. CDR3 DNA: TGTGCCAGCAGCTTAGATGCCACCACCTCGCGGGAGACCCAGTTCTTC.

The chain uses TRBV6-5 and TRBJ1-1; D is unclear. This CDR3 spans 12 amino acids. The germline CDR1 and CDR2 sequences are MNHEY and SVGAGI. Trimming took off 5 bases at V and 7 bases at J, with 11 bases between the two ends. This CDR3 reads CASSVEWGEAFF. The CDR3 region has the DNA TGTGCCAGCAGTGTAGAGTGGGGTGAAGCTTTCTTT.

The V and J genes are TRBV3-1 and TRBJ2-1; TRBD2 agrees at 12 bases. The CDR3 has 21 residues. Germline trimming cut 2 bases from V and 0 bases from J; bases unmatched to any gene: 14. The germline V gene encodes CDR1 LGHDT and CDR2 YNNKEL (reference sequence). DNA of the CDR3: TGTGCCAGCAGCCAACGAGGGCCGGGACTAGCGGGCCTAAGCTCCTACAATGAGCAGTTCTTC. It is translated as CASSQRGPGLAGLSSYNEQFF.

The chain combines TRBV11-2 with TRBJ2-5; D is unclear. Judging by the DNA end, TRBJ2-7 fits better; the J call may be wrong. CDR1 is SGHAT, CDR2 FQNNGV, per germline. This CDR3 region has 14 residues. CDR3 protein: CASSLPRVTYEQYF. CDR3 nucleotide sequence: TGTGCCAGCAGCTTACCGCGCGTAACCTACGAGCAGTACTTC.

The chain employs TRBV6-5 and TRBJ2-1; D ambiguous. Germline V gives CDR1 MNHEY, CDR2 SVGAGI. This CDR3 has 13 amino acids. V gave up 6 bases and J gave up 8 bases, with 14 bases separating them. The CDR3 region has the DNA TGTGCCAGCAGAGGCCCCTCCCCTCATGAGCAGTTCTTC. Its translation is CASRGPSPHEQFF.

This chain uses TRBV25-1 with TRBJ2-2; D ambiguous. V dropped 4 bases and J dropped 0 bases, with 9 bases sitting between them. The germline CDR1 and CDR2 sequences are MGHDK and SYGVNS. CDR3 size: 15 residues. The CDR3 sequence is CASSGNSPNTGELFF. The CDR3 nucleotides read TGTGCCAGCAGTGGGAATAGCCCGAACACCGGGGAGCTGTTTTTT.

This chain connects TRBV6-1 to TRBJ2-1; 9 bases are shared with TRBD2. There are 14 residues in the CDR3. Germline trimming cut 5 bases from V and 7 bases from J; bases unmatched to any gene: 6. Germline CDR1 and CDR2: MNHNS and SASEGT. The CDR3 reads CASSTSGLGNEQFF. CDR3 bases: TGTGCCAGCAGTACTAGCGGGCTAGGGAATGAGCAGTTCTTC.

On this clonotype: This may arise from a read error, as a much more abundant clone is one base away. The V call is TRBV6-1, the J call TRBJ2-5; 12 bases line up with TRBD2. Judging by the DNA end, TRBJ2-1 fits better; the J call may be wrong. Germline V lookup: CDR1 MNHNS, CDR2 SASEGT. The CDR3 covers 15 residues. CDR3 region: CAGAPGLAGDGTQFF. The CDR3 DNA follows: TGTGCCGGAGCCCCGGGACTAGCGGGTGATGGGACCCAGTTCTTC.

CDR3 in DNA: TGTGCCAGCAGTTATTCCCCCGGGACAGGGGTGAGAGAGACCCAGTACTTC. This gives the protein CASSYSPGTGVRETQYF. This chain joins TRBV6-5 and TRBJ2-5; 10 bases match TRBD1. Germline V lookup: CDR1 MNHEY, CDR2 SVGAGI. The V segment lost 3 bases and the J segment 4 bases; nucleotides outside the gene matches: 11. CDR3 length: 17 amino acids.

J is TRBJ2-1 and V is TRBV6-1; no clear D. CDR1 is MNHNS and CDR2 is SASEGT in the germline V gene. The CDR3 spans 13 residues. Trimming stripped 8 bases from V and 9 bases from J, with 17 bases between. The CDR3 DNA follows: TGTGCCAGCTTCGCATCCGCCGGCAGTGAGCAGTTCTTC. Protein sequence: CASFASAGSEQFF.

Sample share makes this clonotype large. CDR3 nucleotide sequence: TGTGCCAGCAGTTTCCTTTTGACTACCGGACAGGGGGTATACAATGAGCAGTTCTTC. Encoded protein: CASSFLLTTGQGVYNEQFF. The rearrangement links TRBV12-3 or TRBV12-4 to TRBJ2-1, with 10 bases lining up with TRBD1. V shed 3 bases and J 4 bases; nucleotides not matched to a gene: 15. The CDR3 extends over 19 amino acids.

This clonotype has a handful of counts. The rearrangement joins TRBV25-1 to TRBJ2-5; 7 bases align to TRBD2. The CDR3 has 18 residues. Losses at the gene ends were 4 bases for V and 11 bases for J; bases not matched to a gene: 25. The germline V gene has CDR1 MGHDK and CDR2 SYGVNS. CDR3 coding DNA: TGTGCCAGCAGTGGCGGGAGATCCCCCGGGGAGCCCTACAATGAGCAGTACTTC. This encodes CASSGGRSPGEPYNEQYF.

The chain has TRBV7-2 and TRBJ2-1, with TRBD2 matching over 8 bases. V dropped 2 bases and J dropped 13; count of bases not matched to a gene: 13. The CDR3 sequence is 15 residues long. Germline V gene sequence: CDR1 SGHTA, CDR2 FQGNSA. The CDR3 spells CASSLSVETGGVQFF. CDR3 nucleotides: TGTGCCAGCAGCTTAAGCGTGGAAACGGGGGGGGTCCAGTTCTTC.

J is TRBJ1-1 and V is TRBV4-1; the match to TRBD1 covers 10 bases. V lost 2 bases to trimming and J lost 7 bases; unmatched junction nucleotides: 4. The CDR3 contains 14 residues. The V gene's germline CDR1 is MGHRA and CDR2 YSYEKL. The CDR3 loop reads CASSQTGTGDEAFF. The CDR3 DNA reads TGCGCCAGCAGCCAAACCGGGACAGGGGATGAAGCTTTCTTT.